The 11 T cell receptor beta chains below come from one sample, sequenced in a study of technical replicates of blood from several donors. Libraries were prepared by immunoSEQ multiplex PCR; TCRdb keeps only in-frame clonotypes and omits some of them. There are approximately 74,000 clones in the sample; more than 95% occur only once, and around 0.15% lies in the top ten. Sequences were obtained from T cells isolated from PBMCs. All receptors come from a human donor in good health.

V usage is TRBV6-1 and J usage is TRBJ1-1, with D perhaps matching TRBD1 (6 bases). This CDR3 is 15 amino acids long. Germline V gives CDR1 MNHNS, CDR2 SASEGT. V was shortened by 2 bases and J by 4 bases, with 14 bases between the two germline ends. Here the CDR3 DNA reads TGTGCCAGCAGTGAATGGACGAGAGGGGGCACTGAAGCTTTCTTT. Translating it yields CASSEWTRGGTEAFF.

V is TRBV27 and J is TRBJ1-1, with 8 positions matching TRBD1. Losses at the gene ends were 3 bases for V and 4 bases for J; bases not matched to a gene: 4. The CDR3 has 14 residues. The germline CDR1 and CDR2 sequences are MNHEY and SMNVEV (reference sequence). The CDR3 coding sequence is TGTGCCAGCAGTTTTCTCACAGGGGGCACTGAAGCTTTCTTT. Translated: CASSFLTGGTEAFF.

The CDR3 protein is CASTTSWSTDTQYF. The CDR3 DNA reads TGTGCCAGCACTACCTCCTGGAGCACAGATACGCAGTATTTT. The gene calls are TRBV28 and TRBJ2-3; D call uncertain. The V and J ends lost 7 bases and 0 bases respectively, with 11 bases between them. This CDR3 has 14 residues. Germline-derived CDR1 and CDR2 are MDHEN and SYDVKM.

This chain connects TRBV7-2 to TRBJ2-7; D may be TRBD2 (5 bases). CDR1 is SGHTA and CDR2 is FQGNSA in the germline V gene. V shed 6 bases and J shed 1 base, with 13 bases lying between them. The CDR3 sequence is 14 residues long. CDR3 nucleotide sequence: TGTGCCAGCAGTATTAGCGTATGGTCCTACGAGCAGTACTTC. Translation: CASSISVWSYEQYF.

The chain is built from TRBV4-1 and TRBJ2-1, with a possible D match to TRBD2 (6 bases). Germline loops: CDR1 MGHRA, CDR2 YSYEKL. Trimming cost V 3 bases and J 0 bases, with 12 bases left between them. The CDR3 is 16 residues long. CDR3 loop: CASSHIGRSSYNEQFF. The CDR3 DNA is TGCGCCAGCAGCCATATCGGGAGATCCTCCTACAATGAGCAGTTCTTC.

The chain employs TRBV7-8 and TRBJ2-7, with 8 bases fitting TRBD1. V dropped 3 bases and J dropped 4; count of bases not matched to a gene: 5. The germline CDR1 and CDR2 sequences are SGHVS and FQNEAQ. There are 14 residues in the CDR3. In DNA, the CDR3 is TGTGCCAGCAGCTTGGGACAGGACCGATACGAGCAGTACTTC. Translation: CASSLGQDRYEQYF.

The rearrangement uses TRBV10-2 and TRBJ2-7, with a weak D call TRBD1 (5 bases). Germline V gives CDR1 WSHSY, CDR2 SAAADI. The CDR3 sequence is 14 residues long. V was cut by 0 bases and J by 4 bases, with 10 bases left in between. This CDR3 reads CASSESSRGYEQYF. The CDR3 DNA follows: TGCGCCAGCAGTGAGTCATCTAGGGGTTACGAGCAGTACTTC.

This clone was observed a single time. V is TRBV11-2 and J is TRBJ2-3; 9 bases are shared with TRBD1. V shed 4 bases, J shed 2 bases, and the junction held 16 bases outside the gene matches. The CDR3 runs to 19 residues. Germline CDR1 is SGHAT and CDR2 is FQNNGV. This CDR3 reads CASSYKVGQGPWFTDTQYF. The CDR3 nucleotides read TGTGCCAGCAGCTATAAAGTGGGACAGGGACCGTGGTTCACAGATACGCAGTATTTT. Complete variable domain (other parts from reference TRBV11-2 and TRBJ2-3): EAGVAQSPRYKIIEKRQSVAFWCNPISGHATLYWYQQILGQGPKLLIQFQNNGVVDDSQLPKDRFSAERLKGVDSTLKIQPAKLEDSAVYLCASSYKVGQGPWFTDTQYFGPGTRLTVL.

This chain joins TRBV19 and TRBJ1-1; no clear D gene. Germline lookup yields CDR1 LNHDA and CDR2 SQIVND (reference sequence). CDR3 length equals 13 residues. V gave up 10 bases and J gave up 1 base, with 13 bases separating them. The DNA of the CDR3 is TGTGCCATCCGTTCTATCGGGAACACTGAAGCTTTCTTT. Its protein product is CAIRSIGNTEAFF.

This clone was picked up one time. CDR3 DNA sequence: TGTGCCAGCAGTTACTCTACCCGAAGAGACACTGAAGCTTTCTTT. It codes for CASSYSTRRDTEAFF. The V and J genes are TRBV6-6 and TRBJ1-1; no clear D gene. The CDR3 is 15 residues long. V lost 0 bases and J lost 3, with 11 bases in between. Germline V gene data show CDR1 as MNHNY and CDR2 as SVGAGI (reference sequence).

The gene calls are TRBV25-1 and TRBJ1-3, with a tentative D call TRBD1 (5 bases). The CDR3 consists of 15 residues. Germline assignment: CDR1 MGHDK and CDR2 SYGVNS. Trimming removed 3 bases from V and 3 bases from J, with 12 bases in between. This CDR3 is CASSDQGFRGNTIYF. CDR3 DNA sequence: TGTGCCAGCAGTGACCAGGGTTTTCGTGGAAACACCATATATTTT.